One sample yielded the 31 T cell receptor beta chains listed below, sequenced in a study of cytomegalovirus exposure and HLA in healthy donors. The PCR ran on 60 Vbeta and 13 Jbeta primers. Sequencing was performed with immunoSEQ multiplex PCR; in TCRdb, only in-frame clones are kept and a portion is missing. The profile shows approximately 100,000 clones, 76% of them singletons. Sequencing was done on a sample of PBMCs. These receptors all come from a woman between 40 and 50 years old in good health and CMV-seropositive.

The V and J genes are TRBV7-2 and TRBJ2-7, with a weak D call TRBD2 (5 bases). V lost 1 base and J lost 3, with 7 bases in between. The CDR3 loop spans 13 amino acids. Per the germline V gene, CDR1 is SGHTA and CDR2 is FQGNSA. CDR3 loop: CASSLEEGYEQYF. The CDR3 bases are TGTGCCAGCAGCTTAGAAGAGGGCTACGAGCAGTACTTC. The full variable domain, its missing parts supplied by reference TRBV7-2 and TRBJ2-7, is GAGVSQSPSNKVTEKGKDVELRCDPISGHTALYWYRQSLGQGLEFLIYFQGNSAPDKSGLPSDRFSAERTGGSVSTLTIQRTQQEDSAVYLCASSLEEGYEQYFGPGTRLTVT.

The chain carries TRBV2 and TRBJ2-5; maybe TRBD1 (6 bases). The CDR3 has 14 residues. V lost 7 bases, J lost 2 bases, and 14 bases lay in between. Germline lookup yields CDR1 SNHLY and CDR2 FYNNEI. The CDR3 coding sequence is TGTGCCAGCATTCCGCCGGGACAACAAGAGACCCAGTACTTC. Protein product: CASIPPGQQETQYF. The full variable domain, in which reference TRBV2 and TRBJ2-5 provide the parts outside the CDR3, is EPEVTQTPSHQVTQMGQEVILRCVPISNHLYFYWYRQILGQKVEFLVSFYNNEISEKSEIFDDQFSVERPDGSNFTLKIRSTKLEDSAMYFCASIPPGQQETQYFGPGTRLLVL.

This clone was observed once. The gene calls are TRBV7-9 and TRBJ1-3; the match to TRBD1 covers 8 bases. From germline, CDR1 is SEHNR and CDR2 FQNEAQ (reference sequence). CDR3 length equals 17 residues. V lost 1 base, J lost 0 bases, and 5 bases stayed unmatched. CDR3 protein: CASSLDGTGRSGNTIYF. The CDR3 region has the DNA TGTGCCAGCAGCTTAGATGGGACAGGACGCTCTGGAAACACCATATATTTT.

The sample holds a few counts of this clone. The DNA of the CDR3 is TGCGCCAGCAGCTTGGTTCAGGGGTCTGGAAACACCATATATTTT. Its protein product is CASSLVQGSGNTIYF. This chain connects TRBV5-1 to TRBJ1-3; a possible D gene is TRBD1 (6 bases). This CDR3 has 15 residues. Trimming removed 0 bases at V and 1 base at J, with 8 bases between. Germline loops: CDR1 SGHRS, CDR2 YFSETQ.

This clone was seen a handful of times. The chain has TRBV2 and TRBJ1-1; weak D call: TRBD1 (5 bases). Per germline, CDR1 SNHLY and CDR2 FYNNEI. Trimming stripped 6 bases from V and 2 bases from J, with 13 bases between. The CDR3 length is 14 residues. The DNA for the CDR3 is TGTGCCAGCAGGGCAGGGTTGAGCAACACTGAAGCTTTCTTT. The encoded protein is CASRAGLSNTEAFF.

The chain recombines TRBV2 with TRBJ2-1, with a tentative D call TRBD2 (5 bases). The CDR3 sequence is 14 residues long. Germline loops: CDR1 SNHLY, CDR2 FYNNEI. The V gene lost 3 bases and the J gene lost 5 bases, with 11 bases spanning the gap. The CDR3 sequence is CASSDGLAHNEQFF. CDR3 DNA sequence: TGTGCCAGCAGTGACGGGCTAGCACACAATGAGCAGTTCTTC. Variable domain in full (rest from reference TRBV2 and TRBJ2-1): EPEVTQTPSHQVTQMGQEVILRCVPISNHLYFYWYRQILGQKVEFLVSFYNNEISEKSEIFDDQFSVERPDGSNFTLKIRSTKLEDSAMYFCASSDGLAHNEQFFGPGTRLTVL.

CDR3 in amino acids: CASSFERNTNIQYF. CDR3 in DNA: TGTGCCAGCAGTTTCGAGAGGAATACGAACATTCAGTACTTC. The V call is TRBV27, the J call TRBJ2-4, with D uncertain. CDR1 is MNHEY, CDR2 SMNVEV, per germline (reference sequence). The CDR3 extends over 14 amino acids. V lost 3 bases and J 7 bases, leaving 13 bases between the germline ends.

This clone was detected only once. The chain has TRBV4-1 and TRBJ2-2; TRBD1 might be the D (6 bases). V was cut by 1 base and J by 1 base, with 10 bases left in between. The CDR3 is made up of 16 amino acids. Looked up from germline, CDR1 is MGHRA and CDR2 is YSYEKL. The CDR3 DNA is TGCGCCAGCAGCCAAGGGCCGACAGGGAACACCGGGGAGCTGTTTTTT. This gives the protein CASSQGPTGNTGELFF.

The CDR3 loop reads CASSLSGVGNSPLHF. CDR3 in DNA: TGTGCCAGCAGTTTATCCGGGGTTGGGAATTCACCCCTCCACTTT. The chain carries TRBV28 and TRBJ1-6; D is unclear. This CDR3 is built from 15 residues. V lost 1 base and J lost 7, with 11 bases in between. Germline-derived CDR1 and CDR2 are MDHEN and SYDVKM.

The chain's CDR3 is CASSTYNSVGEAFF. The CDR3 DNA sequence: TGTGCCAGTAGTACGTATAATTCGGTTGGTGAAGCTTTCTTT. The chain recombines TRBV19 with TRBJ1-1; D unresolved. Germline V CDR1 and CDR2: LNHDA, SQIVND (reference sequence). Trimming took off 4 bases at V and 7 bases at J, with 16 bases between the two ends. CDR3 length: 14 residues. The full variable domain, rest sourced from reference TRBV19 and TRBJ1-1, is DGGITQSPKYLFRKEGQNVTLSCEQNLNHDAMYWYRQDPGQGLRLIYYSQIVNDFQKGDIAEGYSVSREKKESFPLTVTSAQKNPTAFYLCASSTYNSVGEAFFGQGTRLTVV.

The V call is TRBV19, the J call TRBJ1-4, with 8 bases fitting TRBD1. This CDR3 comprises 14 residues. V dropped 6 bases and J dropped 7; count of bases not matched to a gene: 7. CDR1 is LNHDA, CDR2 SQIVND, per germline (reference sequence). The CDR3 reads CASSRTGIVEKLFF. The CDR3 nucleotides read TGTGCCAGTAGCCGGACAGGGATTGTTGAAAAACTGTTTTTT.

This clone occurred once. V and J are TRBV7-7 and TRBJ2-3; TRBD1 is a possible D gene (6 bases). V was clipped by 1 base and J by 6 bases, with 11 bases between them. Germline CDR1 SSHAT, CDR2 FNYEAQ (reference sequence). The CDR3 has 14 amino acids. As DNA, the CDR3 is TGTGCCAGCAGCTTAGATGGGGGCCGGGATACGCAGTATTTT. This gives the protein CASSLDGGRDTQYF.

The V gene is TRBV19, the J gene TRBJ2-7, with TRBD1 as a possible D gene (6 bases). Trimming removed 7 bases at V and 2 bases at J, with 15 bases between. CDR3 length: 14 residues. Germline-derived CDR1 and CDR2 are LNHDA and SQIVND (reference sequence). The CDR3 DNA reads as TGTGCCAGTAAGGGTGGGACACCTCCCTACGAGCAGTACTTC. Protein sequence: CASKGGTPPYEQYF.

The chain joins TRBV6-4 to TRBJ2-3, with 13 bases lining up with TRBD2. Germline V gene lookup returns CDR1 MRHNA and CDR2 SNTAGT. J gave up 4 bases and V 3 bases, and 4 bases lay outside the gene matches. The CDR3 covers 16 residues. The CDR3 spells CASSETSGGAADTQYF. CDR3 bases: TGTGCCAGCAGTGAAACTAGCGGGGGGGCGGCAGATACGCAGTATTTT.

The V call is TRBV15, the J call TRBJ1-2; TRBD1 agrees at 7 bases. The V and J ends lost 2 bases and 3 bases, in that order; junction bases with no gene match: 3. This CDR3 spans 14 amino acids. CDR1 and CDR2 (germline): LNHNV, YYDKDF (reference sequence). CDR3 residues: CATSRPDRDYGYTF. The DNA of the CDR3 is TGTGCCACCAGCAGACCAGACAGGGACTATGGCTACACCTTC.

This chain connects TRBV10-1 to TRBJ1-4; 7 bases agree with TRBD1. CDR1 and CDR2 from the germline V gene are WNHNN and SYGVQD (reference sequence). The CDR3 extends over 10 amino acids. With V trimmed by 8 bases and J by 16 bases, 7 bases remained unmatched. CDR3 in DNA: TGCGCCAGCGTGACAGGGCCCCCGTTTTTT. Protein: CASVTGPPFF.

This chain links TRBV6-1 with TRBJ1-2, with TRBD1 matching 7 bases. The germline CDR1 and CDR2 sequences are MNHNS and SASEGT. This CDR3 contains 13 residues. The junction had 6 bases not matched to a gene; V was cut back by 11 bases and J by 0 bases. This chain's CDR3 is CAHRGQPNYGYTF. Written as DNA, the CDR3 is TGTGCCCACCGGGGACAGCCTAACTATGGCTACACCTTC.

The genes are TRBV5-4 and TRBJ1-1; no firm D call. The CDR3 covers 14 residues. With 0 bases removed from V and 2 bases from J, the gap between germline ends came to 8 bases. Germline V CDR1 and CDR2: SGHNT, YYREEE (reference sequence). The chain's CDR3 is CASSLVGTNTEAFF. The CDR3 nucleotides read TGTGCCAGCAGCTTGGTTGGCACCAACACTGAAGCTTTCTTT.

The chain joins TRBV7-9 to TRBJ2-7, with a tentative D call TRBD2 (6 bases). V lost 1 base, J lost 0 bases, and 13 bases lay in between. The germline V gene has CDR1 SEHNR and CDR2 FQNEAQ (reference sequence). This CDR3 spans 16 amino acids. The CDR3 is CASSLGGLPSSYEQYF. In nucleotides, the CDR3 is TGTGCCAGCAGCTTAGGGGGACTTCCAAGCTCCTACGAGCAGTACTTC.

The chain employs TRBV5-1 and TRBJ1-1; 8 bases line up with TRBD1. Germline V gives CDR1 SGHRS, CDR2 YFSETQ. Trimming took 5 bases from V and 3 from J; bases not matched to a gene: 9. This CDR3 contains 15 residues. CDR3 protein: CASRPRTGLDTEAFF. CDR3 sequence (DNA): TGCGCCAGCAGACCTCGGACAGGGCTGGACACTGAAGCTTTCTTT.

The chain combines TRBV5-1 with TRBJ2-1, with D maybe TRBD1 (5 bases). V lost 4 bases and J 3 bases, leaving 11 bases between the germline ends. CDR3 length equals 14 residues. Per germline, CDR1 SGHRS and CDR2 YFSETQ. This CDR3 reads CASSVDSFYNEQFF. CDR3 DNA sequence: TGCGCCAGCAGCGTAGACAGTTTCTACAATGAGCAGTTCTTC.

The chain's CDR3 is CASSQSTYRDNSNQPQHF. The DNA of the CDR3 is TGTGCCAGCAGCCAAAGCACCTACAGGGACAATAGCAATCAGCCCCAGCATTTT. The chain links TRBV7-8 to TRBJ1-5, with a weak D call TRBD1 (6 bases). Germline CDR1 and CDR2: SGHVS and FQNEAQ. The CDR3 loop spans 18 amino acids. Trimming stripped 5 bases from V and 0 bases from J, with 20 bases between.

The chain couples TRBV7-9 to TRBJ2-1; 11 bases agree with TRBD1. The CDR3 spans 15 residues. Losses at the gene ends were 1 base for V and 8 bases for J; bases not matched to a gene: 4. CDR1 and CDR2 (germline): SEHNR, FQNEAQ (reference sequence). The chain's CDR3 is CASSLGTGGFHEQFF. The CDR3 DNA sequence: TGTGCCAGCAGCTTAGGGACAGGGGGCTTCCATGAGCAGTTCTTC.

J is TRBJ1-2 and V is TRBV5-1, with D possibly matching TRBD1 (6 bases). The length of the CDR3 is 12 residues. Germline-derived CDR1 and CDR2 are SGHRS and YFSETQ. V was pared by 7 bases and J by 5 bases, with 12 bases between. CDR3 region: CASRGQMYGYTF. The CDR3, as DNA: TGCGCCAGCCGAGGACAGATGTATGGCTACACCTTC. The whole variable domain, remainder taken from reference TRBV5-1 and TRBJ1-2, is KAGVTQTPRYLIKTRGQQVTLSCSPISGHRSVSWYQQTPGQGLQFLFEYFSETQRNKGNFPGRFSGRQFSNSRSEMNVSTLELGDSALYLCASRGQMYGYTFGSGTRLTVV.

J is TRBJ2-1 and V is TRBV4-2, with D maybe TRBD2 (7 bases). The CDR3 has 14 amino acids. V was clipped by 0 bases and J by 9 bases, with 12 bases between them. Per germline, CDR1 LGHNA and CDR2 YNFKEQ. In DNA, the CDR3 is TGTGCCAGCAGCCAAGAGGGGGGGCCGGCTGAGCAGTTCTTC. Translating gives CASSQEGGPAEQFF.

The V and J genes are TRBV7-9 and TRBJ2-5, with 7 bases aligning to TRBD1. The V gene end was trimmed by 1 base and the J gene end by 8 bases; junction bases not matched to a gene: 7. This CDR3 is 14 amino acids long. The germline V gene has CDR1 SEHNR and CDR2 FQNEAQ (reference sequence). The CDR3 DNA is TGTGCCAGCAGCTTAGATAACAGGGGCGATACCCAGTACTTC. This encodes CASSLDNRGDTQYF.

V is TRBV5-4 and J is TRBJ2-7; 7 bases fit TRBD1. This CDR3 is built from 14 residues. Looked up from germline, CDR1 is SGHNT and CDR2 is YYREEE (reference sequence). V was pared by 5 bases and J by 3 bases, with 8 bases of the junction left unmatched. In DNA form, the CDR3 reads TGTGCCAGCAGTAACAGGGGCACCTACTACGAGCAGTACTTC. Its protein product is CASSNRGTYYEQYF.

This chain uses TRBV25-1 with TRBJ2-3, with a weak D call TRBD1 (5 bases). Germline assignment: CDR1 MGHDK and CDR2 SYGVNS. Trimming removed 4 bases at V and 4 bases at J, with 12 bases between. CDR3 size: 14 residues. The CDR3, as DNA: TGTGCCAGCAGTGTGGGGCTATCGGCAGATACGCAGTATTTT. Its protein is CASSVGLSADTQYF.

The chain uses TRBV19 and TRBJ1-2; no firm D call. The germline V gene encodes CDR1 LNHDA and CDR2 SQIVND (reference sequence). V lost 6 bases and J 0 bases, leaving 11 bases between the germline ends. CDR3 length: 14 amino acids. The CDR3 DNA is TGTGCCAGTAGGTTACAGATATCTAACTATGGCTACACCTTC. Protein: CASRLQISNYGYTF.

The genes are TRBV6-1 and TRBJ1-6; 9 bases are shared with TRBD1. Germline-derived CDR1 and CDR2 are MNHNS and SASEGT. With V trimmed by 5 bases and J by 5 bases, 1 base remained unmatched. The CDR3 length is 14 residues. CDR3 protein: CASSRDRDNSPLHF. The CDR3 coding sequence is TGTGCCAGCAGTAGGGACAGGGATAATTCACCCCTCCACTTT.

This clone was observed a few times. The chain couples TRBV5-1 to TRBJ2-3; TRBD2 matches at 7 bases. CDR3 length: 15 residues. Germline lookup yields CDR1 SGHRS and CDR2 YFSETQ. V shed 0 bases, J shed 2 bases, and the junction held 3 bases outside the gene matches. CDR3 loop: CASSLAGGPTDTQYF. For the CDR3, the DNA is TGCGCCAGCAGCTTGGCGGGGGGACCCACAGATACGCAGTATTTT.